The 21 T cell receptor beta chains given below trace back to one sample, sequenced in a study of T cell responses to AZD1222 COVID-19 vaccine. Sequenced by immunoSEQ multiplex PCR; TCRdb stores in-frame clones only, minus some. The repertoire holds about 150,000 clones, with 88% as singletons. Material: peripheral blood, obtained on day 0 of MenACWY control vaccination. These receptors came from an adult in good health.

The rearrangement uses TRBV6-5 and TRBJ2-7; 12 nucleotides agree with TRBD2. This CDR3 is built from 16 residues. Germline V gene lookup returns CDR1 MNHEY and CDR2 SVGAGI. The V and J ends lost 2 bases and 6 bases, in that order; junction bases with no gene match: 8. CDR3: CASSYPPRTSGIEQYF. In DNA, the CDR3 is TGTGCCAGCAGTTACCCCCCCAGGACTAGCGGGATCGAGCAGTACTTC.

The chain carries TRBV10-3 and TRBJ1-5; 10 bases fit TRBD1. Germline V gene sequence: CDR1 ENHRY, CDR2 SYGVKD. This CDR3 contains 18 residues. The V segment lost 7 bases and the J segment 3 bases; nucleotides outside the gene matches: 15. CDR3 residues: CAINRSYWDRGSNQPQHF. The CDR3 DNA follows: TGTGCCATCAATCGGTCATACTGGGACAGGGGATCCAATCAGCCCCAGCATTTT.

The V and J genes are TRBV6-5 and TRBJ1-1; a possible D gene is TRBD1 (5 bases). The CDR3 has 15 residues. V lost 4 bases and J lost 2, with 14 bases in between. Germline V gene sequence: CDR1 MNHEY, CDR2 SVGAGI. The CDR3 region has the DNA TGTGCCAGCAGTTGGGACCCGGGGGTCAACACTGAAGCTTTCTTT. Residues: CASSWDPGVNTEAFF.

This chain links TRBV12-3 or TRBV12-4 with TRBJ2-3, with D perhaps matching TRBD1 (5 bases). Trimming pared 3 bases from V and 8 bases from J, leaving 9 bases between. The CDR3 length is 12 residues. The DNA for the CDR3 is TGTGCCAGCAGTTTGCAGGGCCCTACGCAGTATTTT. Residues: CASSLQGPTQYF.

J is TRBJ1-5 and V is TRBV18, with D uncertain. The ends were cut back, 3 bases at V and 0 bases at J, with 9 bases in the middle. The CDR3 is 15 amino acids. Looked up from germline, CDR1 is KGHSH and CDR2 is LQKENI. The CDR3 DNA sequence: TGTGCCAGCTCACCTTCGGGCCTTAGCAATCAGCCCCAGCATTTT. Translating gives CASSPSGLSNQPQHF.

The J gene is TRBJ2-1, the V gene TRBV5-4, with 11 bases aligning to TRBD2. Looked up from germline, CDR1 is SGHNT and CDR2 is YYREEE (reference sequence). Trimming removed 5 bases from V and 5 bases from J; junction bases left unmatched: 9. CDR3 length equals 16 residues. CDR3 in DNA: TGTGCCAGCAGGGATGGGGTACTAGCGGGAGACAATGAGCAGTTCTTC. This gives the protein CASRDGVLAGDNEQFF. Using reference TRBV5-4 and TRBJ2-1 for the parts outside the CDR3, the full variable domain is ETGVTQSPTHLIKTRGQQVTLRCSSQSGHNTVSWYQQALGQGPQFIFQYYREEENGRGNFPPRFSGLQFPNYSSELNVNALELDDSALYLCASRDGVLAGDNEQFFGPGTRLTVL.

The rearrangement joins TRBV7-8 to TRBJ1-4, with a weak D call TRBD1 (6 bases). Trimming stripped 5 bases from V and 8 bases from J, with 15 bases between. The germline CDR1 and CDR2 sequences are SGHVS and FQNEAQ. There are 14 residues in the CDR3. This CDR3 is CASSPAGAEEKLFF. In nucleotides, the CDR3 is TGTGCCAGCAGCCCCGCGGGGGCTGAGGAAAAACTGTTTTTT.

In regard to this clone: An end of the junction differs from the germline gene, which may be a read error. Here the CDR3 reads CASSLGFDEQYF. CDR3 DNA: TGCGCCAGCAGCTTGGGTTTTGACGAACAGTACTTC. The chain combines TRBV5-1 with TRBJ2-7, with D uncertain. The CDR3 is made up of 12 amino acids. Germline lookup yields CDR1 SGHRS and CDR2 YFSETQ.

DNA of the CDR3: TGTGCCAGCAGTTTTTCTAGCACAGATACGCAGTATTTT. Residues: CASSFSSTDTQYF. The chain is built from TRBV12-3 or TRBV12-4 and TRBJ2-3; no firm D call. With 3 bases removed from V and 0 bases from J, the gap between germline ends came to 4 bases. This CDR3 region has 13 residues.

V gene TRBV3-1 (or the pseudogene TRBV3-2) combines with J gene TRBJ1-2; D remains ambiguous. Germline V lookup: CDR1 LGHDT, CDR2 YNNKEL (reference sequence). This CDR3 is built from 13 residues. V was trimmed by 0 bases and J by 8 bases, leaving 10 bases between them. CDR3 in amino acids: CASSQELPYGYTF. For the CDR3, the DNA is TGTGCCAGCAGCCAAGAACTGCCCTACGGCTACACCTTC.

This clone was detected a few times. The V and J genes are TRBV19 and TRBJ2-1; D gene ambiguous. V shed 3 bases and J shed 6 bases, with 3 bases lying between them. The CDR3 is made up of 11 amino acids. Germline V gene sequence: CDR1 LNHDA, CDR2 SQIVND (reference sequence). The CDR3 coding sequence is TGTGCCAGTAGTATTCTCAATGAGCAGTTCTTC. It codes for CASSILNEQFF. Full variable domain (outside the CDR3, taken from reference TRBV19 and TRBJ2-1): DGGITQSPKYLFRKEGQNVTLSCEQNLNHDAMYWYRQDPGQGLRLIYYSQIVNDFQKGDIAEGYSVSREKKESFPLTVTSAQKNPTAFYLCASSILNEQFFGPGTRLTVL.

V usage is TRBV5-1 and J usage is TRBJ1-1, with D unclear. Germline V gene sequence: CDR1 SGHRS, CDR2 YFSETQ. Trimming cost V 5 bases and J 3 bases, with 14 bases left between them. This CDR3 region has 14 residues. In DNA form, the CDR3 reads TGCGCCAGCAGGTATCGTAGCGGGGACACTGAAGCTTTCTTT. Translation: CASRYRSGDTEAFF.

The CDR3 reads CASSEEFSPLHF. DNA for the CDR3: TGTGCCAGCAGCGAGGAGTTCTCACCCCTCCACTTT. This chain links TRBV11-2 with TRBJ1-6, with D hard to call. Trimming left V 5 bases short and J 10 bases short, with 9 bases between. The CDR3 consists of 12 residues. Germline CDR1 reads SGHAT; CDR2 reads FQNNGV.

The chain recombines TRBV28 with TRBJ1-2, with a possible D match to TRBD1 (5 bases). Germline CDR1 MDHEN, CDR2 SYDVKM. V was shortened by 3 bases and J by 6 bases, with 17 bases between the two germline ends. CDR3 length: 15 residues. DNA for the CDR3: TGTGCCAGCAGTTTCTCAGGCAGGGTTGGAGATGGCTACACCTTC. Translating it yields CASSFSGRVGDGYTF.

The chain links TRBV11-3 to TRBJ2-1; 8 nucleotides agree with TRBD1. Germline lookup yields CDR1 SGHNT and CDR2 YENEEA. The CDR3 sequence is 16 residues long. J was trimmed by 8 bases and V by 4 bases; bases with no gene match: 13. For the CDR3, the DNA is TGTGCCAGCAGCTCCTCCTACAGGGGGTTGTCCTATGAGCAGTTCTTC. Encoded protein: CASSSSYRGLSYEQFF.

This clone has a single count. This chain links TRBV11-3 with TRBJ2-1; TRBD2 matches at 11 bases. CDR1 is SGHNT and CDR2 is YENEEA in the germline V gene. The CDR3 spans 17 residues. Unmatched junction bases numbered 7, after V lost 1 base and J lost 5 bases. CDR3 nucleotides: TGTGCCAGCAGCTTAGGCGGGACTAGCGGTCAGGACAATGAGCAGTTCTTC. It yields the protein CASSLGGTSGQDNEQFF. The complete variable domain, with remaining parts taken from reference TRBV11-3 and TRBJ2-1, reads EAGVVQSPRYKIIEKKQPVAFWCNPISGHNTLYWYLQNLGQGPELLIRYENEEAVDDSQLPKDRFSAERLKGVDSTLKIQPAELGDSAVYLCASSLGGTSGQDNEQFFGPGTRLTVL.

CDR3 amino acids: CASSYPVPGNTEAFF. CDR3 nucleotide sequence: TGTGCCAGCAGTTACCCCGTTCCGGGAAACACTGAAGCTTTCTTT. V and J are TRBV6-2 or TRBV6-3 and TRBJ1-1; D not certain. Trimming stripped 2 bases from V and 2 bases from J, with 12 bases between. The length of the CDR3 is 15 residues. Germline V gene data show CDR1 as MNHEY and CDR2 as SVGEGT.

The rearrangement uses TRBV20-1 and TRBJ2-7, with no clear D. This CDR3 contains 11 residues. V was clipped by 2 bases and J by 0 bases, with 2 bases between them. Germline loops: CDR1 DFQATT, CDR2 SNEGSKA (reference sequence). CDR3 coding DNA: TGCAGTGCTAGAAACTCCTACGAGCAGTACTTC. Its translation: CSARNSYEQYF.

This clone occurred once. The chain combines TRBV5-6 with TRBJ1-2; a possible D gene is TRBD1 (6 bases). The CDR3 runs to 14 residues. V lost 0 bases to trimming and J lost 0 bases, with 6 bases between them. Germline assignment: CDR1 SGHDT and CDR2 YYEEEE. In nucleotides, the CDR3 is TGTGCCAGCAGCTTGGGGACAGCTAACTATGGCTACACCTTC. This translates into CASSLGTANYGYTF.

V and J are TRBV7-9 and TRBJ2-5, with 10 bases lining up with TRBD1. The CDR3 is 17 residues long. J was trimmed by 5 bases and V by 1 base; bases with no gene match: 10. The germline V gene encodes CDR1 SEHNR and CDR2 FQNEAQ (reference sequence). This chain's CDR3 is CASSLGLGDRGLETQYF. Here the CDR3 DNA reads TGTGCCAGCAGCTTAGGACTAGGGGACAGGGGATTGGAGACCCAGTACTTC.

This clone has more than one count but fewer than ten. The chain couples TRBV5-1 to TRBJ2-3; 10 nucleotides agree with TRBD2. CDR1 and CDR2 (germline): SGHRS, YFSETQ. The CDR3 totals 17 residues. The V gene end was trimmed by 4 bases and the J gene end by 3 bases; junction bases not matched to a gene: 11. DNA of the CDR3: TGCGCCAGCAGCCCCAACTGGGCTAGCGGGAGTACAGATACGCAGTATTTT. Amino acids: CASSPNWASGSTDTQYF.